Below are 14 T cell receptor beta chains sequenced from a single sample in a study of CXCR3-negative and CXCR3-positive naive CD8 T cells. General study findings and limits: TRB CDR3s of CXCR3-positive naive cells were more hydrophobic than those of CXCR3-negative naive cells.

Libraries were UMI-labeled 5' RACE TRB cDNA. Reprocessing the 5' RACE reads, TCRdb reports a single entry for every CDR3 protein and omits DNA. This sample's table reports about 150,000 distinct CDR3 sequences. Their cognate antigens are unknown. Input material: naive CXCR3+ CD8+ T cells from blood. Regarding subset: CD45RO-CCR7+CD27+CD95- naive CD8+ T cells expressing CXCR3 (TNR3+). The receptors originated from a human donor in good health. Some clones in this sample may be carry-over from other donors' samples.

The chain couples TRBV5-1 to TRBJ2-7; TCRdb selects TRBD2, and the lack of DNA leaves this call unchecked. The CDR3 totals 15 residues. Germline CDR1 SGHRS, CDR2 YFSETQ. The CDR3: CASSWRGGSADEQYF.

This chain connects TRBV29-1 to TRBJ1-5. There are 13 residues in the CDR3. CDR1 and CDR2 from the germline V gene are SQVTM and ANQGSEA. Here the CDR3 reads CSAGDLDNQPQHF.

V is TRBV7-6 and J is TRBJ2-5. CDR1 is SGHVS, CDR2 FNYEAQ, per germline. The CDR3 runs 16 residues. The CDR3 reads CASSLASARDQETQYF.

The CDR3 reads CASSWPGPDRLQFF. The chain links TRBV7-9 to TRBJ2-1; TCRdb reports TRBD1, a call that lacks DNA to check it against. This CDR3 has 14 amino acids. CDR1 SEHNR and CDR2 FQNEAQ come from the germline V gene (reference sequence). The full variable domain, completed using reference TRBV7-9 and TRBJ2-1, is DTGVSQNPRHKITKRGQNVTFRCDPISEHNRLYWYRQTLGQGPEFLTYFQNEAQLEKSRLLSDRFSAERPKGSFSTLEIQRTEQGDSAMYLCASSWPGPDRLQFFGPGTRLTVL.

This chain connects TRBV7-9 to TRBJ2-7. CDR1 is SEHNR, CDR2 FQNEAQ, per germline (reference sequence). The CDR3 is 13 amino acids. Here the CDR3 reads CASSGRQSYEQYF.

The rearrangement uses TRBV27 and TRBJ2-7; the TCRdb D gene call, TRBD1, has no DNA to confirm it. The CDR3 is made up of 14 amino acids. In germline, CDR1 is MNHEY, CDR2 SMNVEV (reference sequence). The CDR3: CASSFGTGDDEQYF.

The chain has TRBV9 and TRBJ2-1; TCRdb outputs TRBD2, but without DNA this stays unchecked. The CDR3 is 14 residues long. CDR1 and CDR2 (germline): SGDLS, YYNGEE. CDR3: CASSTGLANNEQFF.

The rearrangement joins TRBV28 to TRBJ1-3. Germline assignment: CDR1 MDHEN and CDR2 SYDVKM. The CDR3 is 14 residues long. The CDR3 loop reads CASSFGRLGNTIYF. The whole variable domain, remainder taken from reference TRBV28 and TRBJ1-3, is DVKVTQSSRYLVKRTGEKVFLECVQDMDHENMFWYRQDPGLGLRLIYFSYDVKMKEKGDIPEGYSVSREKKERFSLILESASTNQTSMYLCASSFGRLGNTIYFGEGSWLTVV.

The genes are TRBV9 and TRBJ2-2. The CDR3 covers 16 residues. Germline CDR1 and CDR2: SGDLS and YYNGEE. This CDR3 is CASSPYLETNTGELFF.

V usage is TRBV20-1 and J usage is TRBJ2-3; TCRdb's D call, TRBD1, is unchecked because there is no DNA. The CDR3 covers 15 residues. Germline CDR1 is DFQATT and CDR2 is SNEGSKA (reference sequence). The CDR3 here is CSARAIGQGKDTQYF.

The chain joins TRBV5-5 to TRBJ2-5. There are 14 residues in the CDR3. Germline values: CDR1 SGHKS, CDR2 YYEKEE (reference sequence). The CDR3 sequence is CASSFLALQETQYF.

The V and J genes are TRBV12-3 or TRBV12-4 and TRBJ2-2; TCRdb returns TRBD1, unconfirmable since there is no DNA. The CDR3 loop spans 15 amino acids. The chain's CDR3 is CASSPRTGPTGELFF.

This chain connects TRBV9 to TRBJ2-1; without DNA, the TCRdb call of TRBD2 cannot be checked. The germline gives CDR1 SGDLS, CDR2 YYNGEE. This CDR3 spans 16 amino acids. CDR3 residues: CASSARDFPSYNEQFF.

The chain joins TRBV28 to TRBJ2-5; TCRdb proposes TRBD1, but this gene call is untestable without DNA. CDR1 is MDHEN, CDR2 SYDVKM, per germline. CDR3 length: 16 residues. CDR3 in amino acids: CASSVVSGQHQESQYF.